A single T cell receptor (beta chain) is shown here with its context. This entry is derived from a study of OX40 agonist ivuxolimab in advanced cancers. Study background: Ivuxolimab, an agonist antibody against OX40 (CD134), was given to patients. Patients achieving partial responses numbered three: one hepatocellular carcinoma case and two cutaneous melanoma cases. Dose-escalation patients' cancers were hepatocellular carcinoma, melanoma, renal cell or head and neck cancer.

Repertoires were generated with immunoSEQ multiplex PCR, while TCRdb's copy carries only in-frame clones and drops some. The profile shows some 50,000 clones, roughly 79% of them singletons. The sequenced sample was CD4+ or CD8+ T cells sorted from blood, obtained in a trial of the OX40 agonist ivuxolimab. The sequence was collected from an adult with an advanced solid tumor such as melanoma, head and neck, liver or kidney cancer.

This CDR3 reads CASSLDREDTEAFF. DNA for the CDR3: TGCGCCAGCAGCCTTGACAGGGAAGACACTGAAGCTTTCTTT. V and J are TRBV4-1 and TRBJ1-1; 7 nucleotides match TRBD1. The V segment lost 4 bases and the J segment 3 bases; nucleotides outside the gene matches: 5. Germline values: CDR1 MGHRA, CDR2 YSYEKL. The CDR3 loop spans 14 amino acids.